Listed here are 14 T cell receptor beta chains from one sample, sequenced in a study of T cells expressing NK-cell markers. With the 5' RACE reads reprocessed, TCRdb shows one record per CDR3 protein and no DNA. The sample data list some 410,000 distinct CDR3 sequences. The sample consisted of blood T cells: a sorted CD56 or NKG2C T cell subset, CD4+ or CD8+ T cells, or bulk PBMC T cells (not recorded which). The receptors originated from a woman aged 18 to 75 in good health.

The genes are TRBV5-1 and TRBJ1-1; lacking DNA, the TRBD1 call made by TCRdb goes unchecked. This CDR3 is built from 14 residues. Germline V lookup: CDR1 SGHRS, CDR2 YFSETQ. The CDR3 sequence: CASSGFSGLSEAFF.

Here the CDR3 reads CASSYGGNRMNTEAFF. V usage is TRBV6-5 and J usage is TRBJ1-1; absent DNA, TCRdb's TRBD1 call cannot be checked. Per germline, CDR1 MNHEY and CDR2 SVGAGI. This CDR3 spans 16 amino acids.

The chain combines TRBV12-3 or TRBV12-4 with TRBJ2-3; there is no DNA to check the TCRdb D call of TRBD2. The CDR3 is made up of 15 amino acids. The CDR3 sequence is CASSLIAGGLGTQYF.

The CDR3: CASSPPGTATDTQYF. The V gene is TRBV12-3 or TRBV12-4, the J gene TRBJ2-3; TCRdb selects TRBD1, and the lack of DNA leaves this call unchecked. This CDR3 spans 15 amino acids.

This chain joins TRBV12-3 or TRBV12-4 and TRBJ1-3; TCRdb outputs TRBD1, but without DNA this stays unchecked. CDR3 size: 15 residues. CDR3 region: CASSPQGSSGNTIYF.

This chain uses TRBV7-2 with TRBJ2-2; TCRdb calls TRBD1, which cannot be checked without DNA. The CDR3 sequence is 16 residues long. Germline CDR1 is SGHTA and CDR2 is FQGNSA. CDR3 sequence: CASSLGPGANTGELFF. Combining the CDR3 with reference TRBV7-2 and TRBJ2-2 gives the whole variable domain GAGVSQSPSNKVTEKGKDVELRCDPISGHTALYWYRQSLGQGLEFLIYFQGNSAPDKSGLPSDRFSAERTGGSVSTLTIQRTQQEDSAVYLCASSLGPGANTGELFFGEGSRLTVL.

CDR3 region: CASTSQGGSNQPQHF. The V call is TRBV12-3 or TRBV12-4, the J call TRBJ1-5; the TRBD1 assignment by TCRdb is unverifiable without DNA. The CDR3 contains 15 residues.

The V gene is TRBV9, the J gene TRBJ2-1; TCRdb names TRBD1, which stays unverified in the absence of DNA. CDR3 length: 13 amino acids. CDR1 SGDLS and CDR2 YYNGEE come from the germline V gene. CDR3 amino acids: CASSPRDYNEQFF. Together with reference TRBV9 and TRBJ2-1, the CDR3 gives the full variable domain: DSGVTQTPKHLITATGQRVTLRCSPRSGDLSVYWYQQSLDQGLQFLIQYYNGEERAKGNILERFSAQQFPDLHSELNLSSLELGDSALYFCASSPRDYNEQFFGPGTRLTVL.

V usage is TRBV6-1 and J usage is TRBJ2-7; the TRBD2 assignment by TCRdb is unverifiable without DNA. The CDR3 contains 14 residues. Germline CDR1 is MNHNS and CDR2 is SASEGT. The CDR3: CASRPLAGRNEQYF.

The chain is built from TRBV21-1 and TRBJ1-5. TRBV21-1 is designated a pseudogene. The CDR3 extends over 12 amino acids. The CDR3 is CARQGLNQPQHF.

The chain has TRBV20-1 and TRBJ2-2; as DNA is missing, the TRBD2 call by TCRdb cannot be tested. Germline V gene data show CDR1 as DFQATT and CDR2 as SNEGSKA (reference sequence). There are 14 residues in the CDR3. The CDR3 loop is CSARRTSRTGELFF.

CDR3: CASSLDRGVVSYNEQFF. The chain has TRBV5-4 and TRBJ2-1; without DNA, the TCRdb call of TRBD1 cannot be checked. The CDR3 covers 17 residues. The V gene's germline CDR1 is SGHNT and CDR2 YYREEE (reference sequence).

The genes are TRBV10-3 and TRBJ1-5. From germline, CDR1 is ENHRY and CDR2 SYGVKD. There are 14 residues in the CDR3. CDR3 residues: CAISEQESNQPQHF.

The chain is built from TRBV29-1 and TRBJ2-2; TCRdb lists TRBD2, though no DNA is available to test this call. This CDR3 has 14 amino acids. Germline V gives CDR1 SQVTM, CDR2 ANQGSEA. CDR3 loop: CSVVGGSNTGELFF.